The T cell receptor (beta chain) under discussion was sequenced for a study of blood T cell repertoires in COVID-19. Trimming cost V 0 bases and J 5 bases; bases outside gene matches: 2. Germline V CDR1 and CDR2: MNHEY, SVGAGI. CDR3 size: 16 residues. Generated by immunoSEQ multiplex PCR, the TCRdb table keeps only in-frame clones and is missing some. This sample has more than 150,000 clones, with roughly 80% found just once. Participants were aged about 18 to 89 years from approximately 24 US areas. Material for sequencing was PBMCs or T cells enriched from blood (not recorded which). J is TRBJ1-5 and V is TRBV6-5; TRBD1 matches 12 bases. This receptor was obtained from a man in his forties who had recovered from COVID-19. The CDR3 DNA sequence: TGTGCCAGCAGTTACTCCGGGACAGGGGGCCATCAGCCCCAGCATTTT. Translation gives CASSYSGTGGHQPQHF.